The present T cell receptor (beta chain) was sequenced within a study of CD8 T cells in ankylosing spondylitis. Study outcomes and limitations: The disease-linked clones had a CD8+ phenotype and low blood frequencies. Seemingly characteristic of ankylosing spondylitis blood was a TCR beta motif consisting of several highly homologous variants.

Quantitative 5'-RACE with molecular barcodes generated TCR beta libraries. From the 5' RACE reads, TCRdb called clonotypes with MiXCR, one entry per CDR3 protein. The sample has some 37,000 distinct CDR3 sequences, 4.5% to 6% seen once. Ten or more counts support this clonotype. The antigen is unknown. The CDR3 runs 13 residues. The V gene lost 7 bases and the J gene lost 5 bases, with 12 bases spanning the gap. Germline-derived CDR1 and CDR2 are SNHLY and FYNNEI. Sequencing used blood, either unsorted or a sorted T cell fraction (not recorded which). The V call is TRBV2, the J call TRBJ2-1; possibly TRBD1 for D (6 bases). The sequence was collected from a male donor with ankylosing spondylitis or in good health (not recorded which). CDR3 sequence reads: CASTLGANNEQFF. The CDR3 region has the DNA TGTGCCAGCACGCTGGGGGCGAACAATGAGCAGTTCTTC.